This TCR beta chain stems from a study of T cells after yellow fever vaccination. Study-level findings and limits: By day 5 rather than day 15, the secondary response had peaked, though it was weaker. The study re-detected most primary-vaccination clones after the booster (around 96% CD4, 85% to 90% CD8). Some clonotypes, a small share, were shared between CD4 and CD8 compartments.

Comment on this clonotype: This may stem from a read error, because a much larger clone lies one nucleotide away.

Universal primer sites and UMIs were introduced during 5'RACE template-switching synthesis of TCR cDNA. Each CDR3 protein gets one entry after TCRdb re-called the 5' RACE reads with MiXCR. The table records under 55,000 distinct CDR3 sequences, 6.5% to 8.5% of them present only once. The sequence was obtained from a man aged 25 to 40 who received the YFV17D yellow fever vaccine. Material: CD8+ T cells not binding an NS4B(214-222) dextramer, sorted from PBMCs, obtained 45 days after the yellow fever booster vaccination.

The CDR3 DNA is TGTGTCAGCAGTCCCCAGTCCTTCTCCTACAATGAGCAGTTCTTC. Protein sequence: CVSSPQSFSYNEQFF. The chain carries TRBV12-3 or TRBV12-4 and TRBJ2-1; D gene unclear. This CDR3 is 15 amino acids long.